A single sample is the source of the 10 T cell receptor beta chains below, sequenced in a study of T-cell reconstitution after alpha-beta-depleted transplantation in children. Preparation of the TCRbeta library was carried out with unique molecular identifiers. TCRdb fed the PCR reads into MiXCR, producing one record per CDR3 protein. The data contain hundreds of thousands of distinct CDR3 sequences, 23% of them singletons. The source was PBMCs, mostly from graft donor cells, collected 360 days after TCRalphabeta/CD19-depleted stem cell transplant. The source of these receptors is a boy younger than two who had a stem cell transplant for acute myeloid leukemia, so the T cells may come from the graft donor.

The CDR3: CSATGQGKRETQYF. In DNA form, the CDR3 reads TGCAGTGCAACCGGACAGGGGAAAAGGGAGACCCAGTACTTC. The chain employs TRBV20-1 and TRBJ2-5; TRBD1 matches 9 bases. This CDR3 is built from 14 residues. J lost 5 bases, V lost 6 bases, and 10 bases had no gene match. CDR1 is DFQATT, CDR2 SNEGSKA, per germline (reference sequence).

CDR3 nucleotides: TGTGCCAGCAGCCTGGGACAGGGGTTAAGGGATACGCAGTATTTT. Protein: CASSLGQGLRDTQYF. This rearrangement joins TRBV12-3 or TRBV12-4 to TRBJ2-3; 10 bases match TRBD1. CDR3 length equals 15 residues. Trimming removed 6 bases from V and 6 bases from J; junction bases left unmatched: 9.

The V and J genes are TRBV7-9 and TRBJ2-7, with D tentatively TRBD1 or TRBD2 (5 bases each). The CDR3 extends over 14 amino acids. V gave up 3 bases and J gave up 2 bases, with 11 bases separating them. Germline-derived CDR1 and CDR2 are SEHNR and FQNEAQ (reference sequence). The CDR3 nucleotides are TGTGCCAGCAGCTTCTCGGGGCCAACCTACGAGCAGTACGTC. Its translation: CASSFSGPTYEQYV.

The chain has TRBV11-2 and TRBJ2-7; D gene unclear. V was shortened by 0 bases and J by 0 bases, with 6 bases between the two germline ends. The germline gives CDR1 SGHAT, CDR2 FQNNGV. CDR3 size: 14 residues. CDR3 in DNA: TGTGCCAGCAGCTTAGAGCACAGCTCCTACGAGCAGTACGTC. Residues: CASSLEHSSYEQYV.

CDR3 sequence (DNA): TGTGCCAGCAGTCCCGGGGCAGGGGGAGGAAAACTGTTTTTT. Encoded protein: CASSPGAGGGKLFF. This chain uses TRBV12-3 or TRBV12-4 with TRBJ1-4, with 7 bases lining up with TRBD1. V was clipped by 5 bases and J by 10 bases; unmatched bases: 10. CDR3 length: 14 amino acids.

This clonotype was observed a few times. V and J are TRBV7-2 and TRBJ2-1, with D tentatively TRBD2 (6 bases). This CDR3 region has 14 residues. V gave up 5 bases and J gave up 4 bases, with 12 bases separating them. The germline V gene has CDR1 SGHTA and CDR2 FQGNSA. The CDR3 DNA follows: TGTGCCAGCAGCCCTAAACGGGGGTACAATGAGCAGTTCTTC. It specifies CASSPKRGYNEQFF.

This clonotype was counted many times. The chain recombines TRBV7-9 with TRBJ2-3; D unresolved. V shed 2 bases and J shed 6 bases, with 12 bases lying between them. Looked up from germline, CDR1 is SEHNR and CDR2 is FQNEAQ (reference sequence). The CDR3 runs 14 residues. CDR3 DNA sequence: TGTGCCAGCAGCTTAAACGGGCGTGTGGATACGCAGTATTTT. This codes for CASSLNGRVDTQYF.

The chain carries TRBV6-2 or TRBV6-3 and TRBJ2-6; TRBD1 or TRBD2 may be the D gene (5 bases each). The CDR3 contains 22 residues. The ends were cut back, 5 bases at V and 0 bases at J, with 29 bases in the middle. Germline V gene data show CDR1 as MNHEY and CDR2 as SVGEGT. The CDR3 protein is CASSLTIYQGPPRSSGANVLTF. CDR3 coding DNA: TGTGCCAGCAGTCTGACCATTTATCAGGGACCTCCGAGAAGCTCTGGGGCCAACGTCCTGACTTTC.

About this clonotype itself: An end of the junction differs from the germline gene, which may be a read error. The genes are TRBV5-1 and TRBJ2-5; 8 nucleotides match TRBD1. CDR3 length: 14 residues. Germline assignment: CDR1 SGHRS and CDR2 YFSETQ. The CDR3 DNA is TGCGCCTGCAGCTTTTGGACAGGGAGGGAGACCCAGTACTTC. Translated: CACSFWTGRETQYF.

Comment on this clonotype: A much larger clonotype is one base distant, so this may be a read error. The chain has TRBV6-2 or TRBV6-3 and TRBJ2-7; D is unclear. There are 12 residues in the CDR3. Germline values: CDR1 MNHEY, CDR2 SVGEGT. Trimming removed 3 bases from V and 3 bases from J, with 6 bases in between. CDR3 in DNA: TGTGCCAGCAGTTATTGGGACTACGAGCAGTACTTC. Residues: CASSYWDYEQYF.